This T cell receptor (beta chain) derives from a study of cytomegalovirus exposure and HLA in healthy donors. Study-wide findings and caveats: Most TCR sequences proved rare, with some public TCRs found in many donors.

Comments on this clone: The antigen remains unidentified.

The ends lost 6 bases at V and 5 bases at J; junction bases unmatched: 4. This CDR3 is built from 13 residues. Germline V lookup: CDR1 MNHEY, CDR2 SMNVEV (reference sequence). With 60 Vbeta and 13 Jbeta primers, the PCR was carried out. Method: immunoSEQ multiplex PCR; TCRdb's copy keeps in-frame clones and lacks some. The data contain fewer than 150,000 clones, more than 80% of them seen just once; the ten biggest clones take up under 8.5%. Sequencing was done on a sample of PBMCs. The rearrangement links TRBV27 to TRBJ1-1, with TRBD1 identical over 9 bases. This clonotype originated in a woman aged 25-40 years in good health and CMV-seropositive. The CDR3 sequence is CASRGQGSTEAFF. The CDR3 DNA reads TGTGCCAGCAGGGGACAGGGATCAACTGAAGCTTTCTTT.